Included here is one TCR beta chain sequence, with context. No antigen is known for it. In blood CD8+ and CD4+ T cells, TCR beta underwent sequencing. The multiple sclerosis controls were treatment-naive patients with relapsing-remitting disease that was stable or active. The sample belongs to a study of CD8 T cells in Susac syndrome. Regarding the study as a whole: The authors acknowledged that the study's TCR sequencing and HLA analysis involved relatively few individuals.

cDNA came from around 0.54 to 1 ug RNA primed by random hexamers. Coverage of TCR beta CDR3 amplification by immunoSEQ multiplex PCR extended to 54 Vbeta and 13 Jbeta. TCRdb processed the immunoSEQ multiplex PCR reads anew with MiXCR; each CDR3 protein has one entry. The table includes 150,000 to 200,000 distinct CDR3 sequences, 80% to 95% detected once. The receptor was derived from a human donor with multiple sclerosis. The sample comprised CD4+ T cells from PBMCs.

CDR3 amino acids: CATSDPKYVLTF. The CDR3 coding sequence is TGTGCCACCAGTGACCCGAAGTACGTCCTGACTTTC. The chain carries TRBV24-1 and TRBJ2-6; unclear D gene. The CDR3 covers 12 residues. Trimming took 4 bases from V and 11 from J, leaving 8 bases between them. CDR1 is KGHDR, CDR2 SFDVKD, per germline.